This T cell receptor beta chain was recovered during a study of radiotherapy plus CTLA-4 blockade in lung cancer (dated 2018 in TCRdb). Regarding the research as a whole: Objective responses were observed in approximately 18% of enrolled patients, and disease control was achieved in 30% to 40%.

As to this clone: Its antigen target is currently unknown. Base qualities are not provided; no much larger clone lies one nucleotide away.

In the germline V gene (reference sequence), CDR1 corresponds to MNHEY and CDR2 to SMNVEV. The CDR3 goes from the cysteine to the phenylalanine over 15 residues. The read is trimmed to its CDR3 DNA, 45 bases read in frame from base 1. Ends trimmed: V by 7 bases, J by 7 bases; bases unmatched to a gene: 9. Focal radiation therapy combined with CTLA-4 blockade (ipilimumab) was tested in patients with chemo-refractory metastatic non-small-cell lung cancer. The paper as a whole reports these results and caveats: After treatment with radiotherapy and ipilimumab, TCR clones that originated in tumors expanded in peripheral blood. The strongest predictors of response were reported to be early dynamic shifts in blood T cell clones along with a rise in serum interferon-beta following radiation.

Receptor amplification or capture employed the immunoSEQ multiplex PCR assay. Here the immuneACCESS table is served through TCRdb, limited to in-frame sequences with V and J called. Missing clones are a known gap in these copies; in checked studies unresolved V genes cover under half, and the rest lacks a known reason. The sample data list some 110,000 clones, and 78% of these were observed just once. Clones ranked in the top ten supply 5% to 5.5% of the sample. This clonotype originated in a human donor with non-small cell lung cancer who had a partial response to radiotherapy plus ipilimumab. Recombination connected TRBV27 to TRBJ2-1, and 11 junctional nucleotides match TRBD1. This material consisted of peripheral blood, taken from a patient treated with radiotherapy plus ipilimumab. The DNA sequence follows: TGTGCCAGCACTAGCCCGGGACAGGGGGGAAATGAGCAGTTCTTC. Its translation reads: CASTSPGQGGNEQFF.